Each of the 12 T cell receptor beta chains below was sequenced from the same sample in a study of blood T cell repertoires in COVID-19. Sequencing used immunoSEQ multiplex PCR; TCRdb keeps in-frame clones, though not all of them. Altogether some 200,000 clones are present, around 87% being singletons, with the ten largest covering roughly 7.1%. Material: PBMCs or T cells enriched from blood (not recorded which). The receptors originated from a young man in a cohort exposed to, infected with or recovered from COVID-19 (not recorded which).

This clone was picked up many times. This chain links TRBV28 with TRBJ2-1; 9 nucleotides agree with TRBD2. The junction had 5 bases not matched to a gene; V was cut back by 5 bases and J by 6 bases. The CDR3 is 14 residues long. CDR1 and CDR2 (germline): MDHEN, SYDVKM. The CDR3 DNA reads as TGTGCCAGCAGTCAAGCGGGAGGTCGCAATGAGCAGTTCTTC. As protein: CASSQAGGRNEQFF.

The chain recombines TRBV28 with TRBJ2-5; 7 nucleotides match TRBD2. V lost 10 bases to trimming and J lost 4 bases; unmatched junction nucleotides: 21. This CDR3 comprises 17 residues. Germline loops: CDR1 MDHEN, CDR2 SYDVKM. CDR3 nucleotide sequence: TGTGCCACTCGACCCCAGGTGGGAGGGCCTGTTGGAGAGACCCAGTACTTC. Protein: CATRPQVGGPVGETQYF.

J is TRBJ2-1 and V is TRBV2; D is unclear. CDR3 size: 10 residues. Per germline, CDR1 SNHLY and CDR2 FYNNEI. Deletions cut 5 bases from V and 10 bases from J, with 6 bases between. The chain's CDR3 is CASSSVEQFF. CDR3 in DNA: TGTGCCAGCAGTAGCGTAGAGCAGTTCTTC.

This rearrangement joins TRBV10-1 to TRBJ2-1, with 8 bases fitting TRBD2. Looked up from germline, CDR1 is WNHNN and CDR2 is SYGVQD (reference sequence). CDR3 size: 15 residues. The V and J ends lost 11 bases and 1 base, in that order; junction bases with no gene match: 10. The CDR3 DNA is TGCGCCGGGGTCGAACGGGAGGGTTCCTACAATGAGCAGTTCTTC. The encoded protein is CAGVEREGSYNEQFF.

The rearrangement links TRBV19 to TRBJ2-2; D gene unclear. Germline V CDR1 and CDR2: LNHDA, SQIVND (reference sequence). There are 16 residues in the CDR3. The V gene lost 4 bases and the J gene lost 2 bases, with 14 bases spanning the gap. CDR3: CASSTVGPSNTGELFF. CDR3 sequence (DNA): TGTGCCAGTAGTACAGTGGGCCCGAGCAACACCGGGGAGCTGTTTTTT. Variable domain in full (rest from reference TRBV19 and TRBJ2-2): DGGITQSPKYLFRKEGQNVTLSCEQNLNHDAMYWYRQDPGQGLRLIYYSQIVNDFQKGDIAEGYSVSREKKESFPLTVTSAQKNPTAFYLCASSTVGPSNTGELFFGEGSRLTVL.

The chain couples TRBV5-8 to TRBJ2-5, with 10 bases aligning to TRBD2. CDR1 is SGHTS and CDR2 is YDEGEE in the germline V gene. Losses at the gene ends were 0 bases for V and 1 base for J; bases not matched to a gene: 3. The CDR3 contains 16 residues. The CDR3 DNA sequence: TGTGCCAGCAGCTTGGGAGCGGGAGGGCCCCAAGAGACCCAGTACTTC. It is translated as CASSLGAGGPQETQYF. The variable domain in full, with the rest retrieved from reference TRBV5-8 and TRBJ2-5, is EAGVTQSPTHLIKTRGQQATLRCSPISGHTSVYWYQQALGLGLQFLLWYDEGEERNRGNFPPRFSGRQFPNYSSELNVNALELEDSALYLCASSLGAGGPQETQYFGPGTRLLVL.

A single count supports this clone. The V and J genes are TRBV19 and TRBJ2-7; the match to TRBD2 covers 7 bases. The length of the CDR3 is 20 residues. The V and J ends lost 6 bases and 1 base, in that order; junction bases with no gene match: 24. In germline, CDR1 is LNHDA, CDR2 SQIVND (reference sequence). CDR3 sequence (DNA): TGTGCCAGTAGCCCGCGAGGGGTTAGCGGGTGGAGAGCGGAATCCTACGAGCAGTACTTC. It translates to CASSPRGVSGWRAESYEQYF.

The chain carries TRBV7-9 and TRBJ1-5, with D possibly matching TRBD1 (5 bases). The CDR3 runs 16 residues. V was pared by 5 bases and J by 0 bases, with 14 bases between. Germline values: CDR1 SEHNR, CDR2 FQNEAQ (reference sequence). DNA for the CDR3: TGTGCCAGCAGCCCGGGGCCGGGGGATAGCAATCAGCCCCAGCATTTT. This sequence encodes CASSPGPGDSNQPQHF.

The rearrangement links TRBV29-1 to TRBJ2-5; the D is unclear. Germline V CDR1 and CDR2: SQVTM, ANQGSEA. V shed 5 bases and J shed 1 base, with 8 bases lying between them. The CDR3 is 12 amino acids. CDR3 DNA: TGCAGCGTTCTCCGGTTCCAAGAGACCCAGTACTTC. Translated: CSVLRFQETQYF.

The chain recombines TRBV9 with TRBJ1-1, with 8 nucleotides matching TRBD1. Germline values: CDR1 SGDLS, CDR2 YYNGEE. J was trimmed by 4 bases and V by 3 bases; bases with no gene match: 8. This CDR3 has 15 residues. The CDR3 is CASSADRGLGTEAFF. CDR3 in DNA: TGTGCCAGCAGCGCCGACAGGGGTTTGGGCACTGAAGCTTTCTTT.

CDR3 in DNA: TGCGCCAGCAGCCAAGAAACTCCGGTCCGCGGCTACACCTTC. The encoded protein is CASSQETPVRGYTF. The V call is TRBV4-3, the J call TRBJ1-2; D is unclear. Per germline, CDR1 LGHNA and CDR2 YSLEER. The CDR3 runs 14 residues. Trimming pared 0 bases from V and 8 bases from J, leaving 13 bases between.

V gene TRBV25-1 combines with J gene TRBJ1-2; TRBD1 aligns across 10 bases. The CDR3 runs to 14 residues. Looked up from germline, CDR1 is MGHDK and CDR2 is SYGVNS. Trimming removed 5 bases from V and 7 bases from J; junction bases left unmatched: 7. The CDR3 region is CASSPRTGGFGYTF. In DNA, the CDR3 is TGTGCCAGCAGTCCAAGGACAGGGGGTTTTGGCTACACCTTC.